Presented here are 21 T cell receptor beta chains from one specimen sequenced in a study of identifying expanded T cells in peripheral blood (dated by TCRdb to about 2019). The library was obtained by the immunoSEQ multiplex PCR assay. The table comes from immuneACCESS by way of TCRdb, which keeps in-frame sequences with V and J called. Part of the clones is missing from these tables; in studies checked, under half for an unresolved V gene and the rest for unknown reasons. This sample lists approximately 100,000 clones; around 89% were detected once. Approximately 8% of the sample is held by the ten biggest clonotypes. Sample: blood. The source is a person between 18 and 75 years old in good health.

The chain joins TRBV7-2 to TRBJ2-1, with 7 bases that match TRBD2. The CDR3 contains 13 residues. After removal of 1 base from V and 8 bases from J, the junction contained 2 bases not matched to a gene. Germline CDR1 and CDR2: SGHTA and FQGNSA. Here the CDR3 DNA reads TGTGCCAGCAGCTTAGGACTAGCCGATGAGCAGTTCTTC. Amino acid sequence: CASSLGLADEQFF.

The chain employs TRBV4-2 and TRBJ2-7, with 10 bases that match TRBD2. The CDR3 covers 15 residues. Trimming cost V 1 base and J 2 bases; bases outside gene matches: 2. Germline lookup yields CDR1 LGHNA and CDR2 YNFKEQ. The CDR3 loop is CASSQGTSGPYEQYF. For the CDR3, the DNA is TGTGCCAGCAGCCAAGGGACTAGCGGACCCTACGAGCAGTACTTC.

The V gene is TRBV6-6, the J gene TRBJ2-6, with TRBD1 as a possible D gene (6 bases). The germline V gene encodes CDR1 MNHNY and CDR2 SVGAGI (reference sequence). The V end was cut by 8 bases, the J end by 2 bases, with 10 bases between. The CDR3 totals 14 residues. The DNA of the CDR3 is TGTGCCAGCTCCACAGGGCCTGGGGCCAACGTCCTGACTTTC. It yields the protein CASSTGPGANVLTF.

In DNA, the CDR3 is TGTGCCAGCAGTATCCTCGTCGGTCACAACAATGAGCAGTTCTTC. This encodes CASSILVGHNNEQFF. V usage is TRBV27 and J usage is TRBJ2-1; D is uncertain. The CDR3 is 15 amino acids. Germline loops: CDR1 MNHEY, CDR2 SMNVEV (reference sequence). V shed 5 bases and J shed 5 bases, with 16 bases lying between them.

This chain links TRBV6-6 with TRBJ2-7; TRBD2 matches 9 bases. Germline V gives CDR1 MNHNY, CDR2 SVGAGI (reference sequence). The CDR3 extends over 14 amino acids. With V trimmed by 3 bases and J by 6 bases, 6 bases remained unmatched. As DNA, the CDR3 is TGTGCCAGCAGTTATGGCGGGAGGGTTGGCGAGCAGTACTTC. It translates to CASSYGGRVGEQYF.

This rearrangement joins TRBV28 to TRBJ1-5; D remains unclear. The CDR3 totals 12 residues. Trimming removed 7 bases at V and 9 bases at J, with 13 bases between. Germline values: CDR1 MDHEN, CDR2 SYDVKM. The CDR3 reads CASTPHLGPQHF. The DNA of the CDR3 is TGTGCCAGCACCCCACATCTAGGGCCCCAGCATTTT.

V usage is TRBV2 and J usage is TRBJ1-1; 9 nucleotides line up with TRBD1. The germline V gene has CDR1 SNHLY and CDR2 FYNNEI. The J segment lost 6 bases and the V segment lost 8 bases, leaving 10 bases of the junction unmatched. The CDR3 extends over 14 amino acids. CDR3 coding DNA: TGTGCCAGCGGATGGTACAGGGGGCGATCTGAAGCTTTCTTT. Protein sequence: CASGWYRGRSEAFF.

The chain recombines TRBV2 with TRBJ2-1, with 7 nucleotides matching TRBD1. The length of the CDR3 is 12 residues. V lost 8 bases, J lost 4 bases, and 2 bases stayed unmatched. Germline-derived CDR1 and CDR2 are SNHLY and FYNNEI. The CDR3 nucleotides read TGTGCCAGCGGACAGGAGTACAATGAGCAGTTCTTC. Translating gives CASGQEYNEQFF.

The gene calls are TRBV18 and TRBJ1-1; D is unclear. This CDR3 comprises 14 residues. V dropped 0 bases and J dropped 2 bases, with 7 bases sitting between them. Germline V gene lookup returns CDR1 KGHSH and CDR2 LQKENI. This CDR3 reads CASSPPSTNTEAFF. The CDR3 region has the DNA TGTGCCAGCTCACCACCGTCGACAAACACTGAAGCTTTCTTT.

The chain uses TRBV10-1 and TRBJ2-7; no clear D gene. CDR1 WNHNN and CDR2 SYGVQD come from the germline V gene (reference sequence). V was cut by 3 bases and J by 3 bases, with 6 bases left in between. CDR3 size: 12 residues. CDR3 protein: CASSDKNYEQYF. DNA of the CDR3: TGCGCCAGCAGTGACAAAAACTACGAGCAGTACTTC.

This CDR3 reads CSVGPPASGGADTQYF. In nucleotides, the CDR3 is TGCAGCGTTGGACCTCCGGCTAGCGGGGGTGCAGATACGCAGTATTTT. The chain carries TRBV29-1 and TRBJ2-3; 10 bases map to TRBD2. CDR1 SQVTM and CDR2 ANQGSEA come from the germline V gene. This CDR3 has 16 amino acids. V was clipped by 4 bases and J by 4 bases; unmatched bases: 11.

V usage is TRBV29-1 and J usage is TRBJ2-3; D gene uncertain. CDR1 and CDR2 (germline): SQVTM, ANQGSEA. V was shortened by 3 bases and J by 0 bases, with 10 bases between the two germline ends. The CDR3 sequence is 14 residues long. CDR3: CSVEPTASTDTQYF. In nucleotides, the CDR3 is TGCAGCGTTGAGCCGACGGCCAGCACAGATACGCAGTATTTT.

The rearrangement joins TRBV7-3 to TRBJ2-1; TRBD2 matches at 7 bases. CDR3 length equals 16 residues. Looked up from germline, CDR1 is SGHTA and CDR2 is FQGTGA. Trimming cost V 2 bases and J 4 bases; bases outside gene matches: 8. CDR3 DNA sequence: TGTGCCAGCAGCTTAGCGGGAGCTCCCCAATACAATGAGCAGTTCTTC. Its translation: CASSLAGAPQYNEQFF.

This chain joins TRBV19 and TRBJ1-5; TRBD1 agrees at 8 bases. The CDR3 length is 15 residues. The germline gives CDR1 LNHDA, CDR2 SQIVND (reference sequence). Trimming at V came to 5 bases and at J to 0 bases, leaving 3 bases not matched to a gene. CDR3 sequence: CASSLQGASNQPQHF. CDR3 coding DNA: TGTGCCAGTAGTTTGCAGGGGGCTAGCAATCAGCCCCAGCATTTT.

V usage is TRBV4-2 and J usage is TRBJ2-7; 11 bases map to TRBD1. The V gene end was trimmed by 1 base and the J gene end by 5 bases; junction bases not matched to a gene: 4. The germline V gene has CDR1 LGHNA and CDR2 YNFKEQ. The CDR3 runs 15 residues. CDR3 region: CASSQVSGQGDEQYF. CDR3 bases: TGTGCCAGCAGCCAAGTGTCGGGACAGGGGGACGAGCAGTACTTC.

A few counts support this clone. V usage is TRBV5-8 and J usage is TRBJ1-5, with a possible D match to TRBD1 (5 bases). The V end lost 5 bases, the J end lost 2 bases, and 17 bases lay between the germline ends. The CDR3 runs 16 residues. The germline V gene has CDR1 SGHTS and CDR2 YDEGEE. The CDR3 DNA reads TGTGCCAGCAGTTATCCTTACGGGGGTGGCAATCAGCCCCAGCATTTT. It is translated as CASSYPYGGGNQPQHF.

This chain connects TRBV2 to TRBJ2-7; the D is unclear. The CDR3 length is 13 residues. V shed 6 bases and J shed 5 bases, with 14 bases lying between them. CDR1 and CDR2 (germline): SNHLY, FYNNEI. The CDR3: CASRVAKGHEQYF. As DNA, the CDR3 is TGTGCCAGCAGAGTCGCAAAGGGCCACGAGCAGTACTTC.

The genes are TRBV4-3 and TRBJ1-1; D might be TRBD1 (5 bases). V was cut by 0 bases and J by 5 bases, with 7 bases left in between. Per germline, CDR1 LGHNA and CDR2 YSLEER. CDR3 size: 13 residues. In nucleotides, the CDR3 is TGCGCCAGCAGCCAAGATCGGGGGACTGAAGCTTTCTTT. Its translation is CASSQDRGTEAFF.

The chain has TRBV7-9 and TRBJ2-5; 12 bases are a match to TRBD2. There are 19 residues in the CDR3. The V segment lost 3 bases and the J segment 2 bases; nucleotides outside the gene matches: 13. Germline V gene sequence: CDR1 SEHNR, CDR2 FQNEAQ (reference sequence). CDR3 sequence (DNA): TGTGCCAGCAGCTTGGGACGTCTAGCGGGGGGGACCCTACAAGAGACCCAGTACTTC. This encodes CASSLGRLAGGTLQETQYF. The complete variable domain, with remaining parts taken from reference TRBV7-9 and TRBJ2-5, reads DTGVSQNPRHKITKRGQNVTFRCDPISEHNRLYWYRQTLGQGPEFLTYFQNEAQLEKSRLLSDRFSAERPKGSFSTLEIQRTEQGDSAMYLCASSLGRLAGGTLQETQYFGPGTRLLVL.

The J gene is TRBJ1-1, the V gene TRBV25-1; a possible D gene is TRBD1 (6 bases). Germline V gene data show CDR1 as MGHDK and CDR2 as SYGVNS. This CDR3 has 16 amino acids. Trimming stripped 5 bases from V and 3 bases from J, with 19 bases between. The CDR3 DNA is TGTGCCAGCAGTCCTCGACAGAGGGGGATCCACACTGAAGCTTTCTTT. Its protein is CASSPRQRGIHTEAFF. The variable domain in full, with the rest retrieved from reference TRBV25-1 and TRBJ1-1, is EADIYQTPRYLVIGTGKKITLECSQTMGHDKMYWYQQDPGMELHLIHYSYGVNSTEKGDLSSESTVSRIRTEHFPLTLESARPSHTSQYLCASSPRQRGIHTEAFFGQGTRLTVV.

The chain couples TRBV27 to TRBJ2-7; tentative D call: TRBD2 (5 bases). V lost 5 bases, J lost 2 bases, and 13 bases lay in between. This CDR3 has 14 amino acids. The germline CDR1 and CDR2 sequences are MNHEY and SMNVEV (reference sequence). CDR3 bases: TGTGCCAGCAGTCCAACTAGTACCGCCTACGAGCAGTACTTC. Its protein product is CASSPTSTAYEQYF.